Each of the 7 T cell receptor beta chains below was sequenced from the same sample in a study of T cells in Graves' hyperthyroidism and ophthalmopathy. Amplification of TCR beta CDR3 regions used RNA as the template. An initial round of RT-PCR targeting the TCR CDR3 relied on the HTBI primer set. TCRdb reprocessed the multiplex PCR reads via MiXCR and lists one record per CDR3 protein. Among some 350,000 distinct CDR3 sequences listed, approximately 13% were seen once. The sequencing input was blood. The receptors were sampled from a woman aged 40 to 50 with Graves' ophthalmopathy.

The rearrangement links TRBV7-7 to TRBJ1-3; D is unresolved. The CDR3 runs 13 residues. Germline CDR1 is SSHAT and CDR2 is FNYEAQ (reference sequence). V dropped 11 bases and J dropped 0 bases, with 11 bases sitting between them. This CDR3 is CAGYQSSGNTIYF. In nucleotides, the CDR3 is TGTGCCGGATACCAAAGCTCTGGAAACACCATATATTTT.

This clonotype was seen many times. The J gene is TRBJ2-5, the V gene TRBV29-1; weak D call: TRBD2 (6 bases). This CDR3 region has 13 residues. The germline V gene encodes CDR1 SQVTM and CDR2 ANQGSEA. The V end lost 4 bases, the J end lost 7 bases, and 16 bases lay between the germline ends. The CDR3 DNA reads as TGCAGCGTTGCGCAGGAGCGGCGGGGGACCCAGTACTTC. This encodes CSVAQERRGTQYF.

This clonotype was counted ten times or more. The CDR3 DNA follows: TGTGCCAGCGGAACCGGGACTAGCGGTCACAATGAGCAGTTCTTC. This gives the protein CASGTGTSGHNEQFF. V and J are TRBV27 and TRBJ2-1; TRBD2 matches 11 bases. CDR3 size: 15 residues. V lost 8 bases and J lost 5; bases outside the gene matches: 8. Germline V gene lookup returns CDR1 MNHEY and CDR2 SMNVEV (reference sequence).

This clonotype has more than one count but fewer than ten. The chain carries TRBV4-1 and TRBJ1-2; 8 bases are shared with TRBD1. Germline assignment: CDR1 MGHRA and CDR2 YSYEKL. V was pared by 4 bases and J by 4 bases, with 11 bases of the junction left unmatched. The CDR3 spans 16 residues. CDR3 residues: CASSRFPGQASYGYTF. The CDR3 DNA is TGCGCCAGCAGCCGATTTCCGGGACAGGCGTCCTATGGCTACACCTTC.

The V call is TRBV24-1, the J call TRBJ1-5; 9 bases match TRBD1. Trimming removed 9 bases from V and 7 bases from J; junction bases left unmatched: 6. This CDR3 is built from 13 residues. The V gene's germline CDR1 is KGHDR and CDR2 SFDVKD. The CDR3 DNA reads TGTGCCACCCAAGGGACAGGGTACCAGCCCCAGCATTTT. It translates to CATQGTGYQPQHF.

This clonotype was seen many times. V is TRBV2 and J is TRBJ2-3, with 13 bases lining up with TRBD2. Germline assignment: CDR1 SNHLY and CDR2 FYNNEI. Trimming at V came to 4 bases and at J to 6 bases, leaving 4 bases not matched to a gene. The CDR3 has 15 residues. In DNA form, the CDR3 reads TGTGCCAGCAGTGGGGGACTAGCGGGATCGGATACGCAGTATTTT. It yields the protein CASSGGLAGSDTQYF.

This clonotype was detected many times. J is TRBJ1-1 and V is TRBV19, with D hard to call. CDR1 and CDR2 (germline): LNHDA, SQIVND (reference sequence). The CDR3 extends over 15 amino acids. Deletions cut 3 bases from V and 1 base from J, with 12 bases between. CDR3 nucleotide sequence: TGTGCCAGTAGTATTGAGGCAGGAGGGAACACTGAAGCTTTCTTT. It specifies CASSIEAGGNTEAFF.